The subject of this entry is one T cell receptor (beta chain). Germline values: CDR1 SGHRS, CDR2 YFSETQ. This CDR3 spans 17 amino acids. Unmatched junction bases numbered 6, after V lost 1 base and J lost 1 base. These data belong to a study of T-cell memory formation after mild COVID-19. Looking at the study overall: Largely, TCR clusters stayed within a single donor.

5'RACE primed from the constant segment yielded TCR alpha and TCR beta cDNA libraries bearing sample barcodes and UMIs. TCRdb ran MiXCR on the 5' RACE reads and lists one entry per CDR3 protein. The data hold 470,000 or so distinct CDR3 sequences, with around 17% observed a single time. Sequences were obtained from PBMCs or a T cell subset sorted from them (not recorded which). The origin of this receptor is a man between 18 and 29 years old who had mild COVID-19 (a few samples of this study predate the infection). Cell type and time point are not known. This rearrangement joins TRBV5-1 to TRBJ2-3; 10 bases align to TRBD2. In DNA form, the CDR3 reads TGCGCCAGCAGCTTGTCCTCTAGCGGGGGCGGCACAGATACGCAGTATTTT. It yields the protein CASSLSSSGGGTDTQYF.